These T cell receptor beta chains were read from a single sample in a study of a mutant IDH1 vaccine in newly diagnosed glioma. Repertoires were generated with immunoSEQ multiplex PCR, while TCRdb's copy carries only in-frame clones and drops some. Of roughly 56,000 clones listed, 60% to 80% are singletons. Their recognized antigens are unknown. Sequenced here: PBMCs, sampled from a glioma patient whose treatment included an IDH1 peptide vaccine. These receptors were taken from a man aged 45-60 years with glioma. Both conserved end residues are part of each CDR3. Fields, in order: J gene, D gene, clone size, V gene, CDR3 DNA, CDR3 protein. A D gene is named only where the DNA matches it firmly. Clone size is stated in some rows and not others, as once, few, many or a class when expanded.

>TRBJ1-4|TRBD1|.|TRBV7-2
TGTGCCAGCAGCCGGGACAGTTCTGCAACTAATGAAAAACTGTTTTTT
CASSRDSSATNEKLFF
>TRBJ1-3|TRBD1|.|TRBV19
TGTGCCAGTACGGACAGGACCTCTGGAAACACCATATATTTT
CASTDRTSGNTIYF
>TRBJ1-2|TRBD1|.|TRBV18
TGTGCCAGCTCATCTGGACAGGGCAACTATGGCTACACCTTC
CASSSGQGNYGYTF
>TRBJ1-1|.|.|TRBV5-4
TGTGCCGCCCGTGGGTCGGAGGGGGGTAGGCTTTTCTTT
CAARGSEGGRLFF
>TRBJ1-2|.|.|TRBV30
TGTGCCTGGAGTGTAGGGACAATCTATGGCTACACCTTC
CAWSVGTIYGYTF
>TRBJ1-2|.|.|TRBV4-1
TGCGCCAGCAGCCAAGGTCTGAGGCAGAGGAACTATGGCTACACCTTC
CASSQGLRQRNYGYTF
>TRBJ2-1|TRBD1|.|TRBV2
TGTGCCAGCAGAGAATCGGGACAGGGGAATGAGCAGTTCTTC
CASRESGQGNEQFF
>TRBJ1-3|TRBD1|.|TRBV4-1
TGCGCCAGCAGCTCAGACAGGGCTTTCTCTGGAAACACCATATATTTT
CASSSDRAFSGNTIYF
>TRBJ2-5|.|.|TRBV7-2
TGTGCCAGCAGCTTAGAGACAGGACGGGCCCAGTACTTC
CASSLETGRAQYF
>TRBJ2-1|TRBD2|once|TRBV9
TGTGCCAGCAGTATAGCGGGGGGTTACAATGAGCAGTTCTTC
CASSIAGGYNEQFF
>TRBJ2-1|TRBD2|.|TRBV4-2
TGTGCCAGCAGCCAAGACGCAGGAGCGGGACCATACAATGAGCAGTTCTTC
CASSQDAGAGPYNEQFF
>TRBJ2-2|TRBD2|.|TRBV7-6
TGTGCCAGCAGCCCCGGGGGGGGCCTCGGCGGGGAGCTGTTTTTT
CASSPGGGLGGELFF
>TRBJ1-1|.|few|TRBV6-6
TGTGCCAGCAGTTATGGCAACATGAACACTGAAGCTTTCTTT
CASSYGNMNTEAFF
>TRBJ2-1|TRBD1|.|TRBV29-1
TGCAGCGTTGAGGGCTTACAGGGGAGCTCCTACAATGAGCAGTTCTTC
CSVEGLQGSSYNEQFF
>TRBJ2-2|TRBD2|few|TRBV10-2
TGCGCCAGCAGTGAGCGGGTCGGCGGGGGAACCGGGGAGCTGTTTTTT
CASSERVGGGTGELFF
>TRBJ1-1|.|few|TRBV6-6
TGTGCCAGCACTCGCCTGGAGAACACTGAAGCTTTCTTT
CASTRLENTEAFF
>TRBJ1-4|.|few|TRBV30
TGTGCCTGGAGTGCCCAGGGAAGTCATGAAAAACTGTTTTTT
CAWSAQGSHEKLFF
>TRBJ1-3|.|.|TRBV9
TGTGCCAGCAGCGGGGACACTGGAAACACCATATATTTT
CASSGDTGNTIYF
>TRBJ1-2|.|.|TRBV6-1
TGTGCCAGCAGTGAATACTCAGCAGGGGCTCGGGGTGGAGGCTACACCTTC
CASSEYSAGARGGGYTF
>TRBJ1-3|.|.|TRBV6-5
TGTGCCAGCACCCGGACAGCCGGTGGAAACACCATATATTTT
CASTRTAGGNTIYF
>TRBJ1-6|.|.|TRBV27
TGTGCCAGCAGTTTTGGGGGGGCGGGTTCACCCCTCCACTTT
CASSFGGAGSPLHF
>TRBJ1-1|.|once|TRBV6-6
TGTGCCAGCAGCAGTCTGGCAGGGGACACTGAAGCTTTCTTT
CASSSLAGDTEAFF
>TRBJ2-7|.|.|TRBV7-2
TGTGCCAGCAGCGAGGCGTACGAGCAGTACTTC
CASSEAYEQYF
>TRBJ2-3|TRBD2|once|TRBV30
TGTGCCTGGAGCGGGGGGGCGGGGAATACGCAGTATTTT
CAWSGGAGNTQYF
>TRBJ1-1|TRBD1|.|TRBV4-3
TGCGCCAGCAGCCACAGCGTACAGGGGTCGAACACTGAAGCTTTCTTT
CASSHSVQGSNTEAFF
>TRBJ1-4|.|.|TRBV7-8
TGTGCCAGCAGCTCGTCCGGGACGGATGAAAAACTGTTTTTT
CASSSSGTDEKLFF
>TRBJ2-1|.|.|TRBV18
TGTGCCAGCTCACCGGAGAGGGGAGGCTACAATGAGCAGTTCTTC
CASSPERGGYNEQFF
>TRBJ2-1|.|.|TRBV30
TGTGCCTGGAGTGTAAGGGGGGACAATGAGCAGTTCTTC
CAWSVRGDNEQFF
>TRBJ2-2|.|.|TRBV19
TGTGCCAGTACCCCCGATAAACGGCGGCTGAACACCGGGGAGCTGTTTTTT
CASTPDKRRLNTGELFF
>TRBJ1-5|.|.|TRBV6-1
TGTGCCAGCAGTGAAGAGGTACATCAGCCCCAGCATTTT
CASSEEVHQPQHF
>TRBJ2-2|.|.|TRBV19
TGTGCCAGTAGCCCACGAGGCAGGGGACCCGGGGAGCTGTTTTTT
CASSPRGRGPGELFF
>TRBJ2-7|TRBD2|.|TRBV6-5
TGTGCCAGCAGTCCGGGACTAGCGGGGGCCTACGAGCAGTACTTC
CASSPGLAGAYEQYF
>TRBJ2-5|TRBD1|.|TRBV7-2
TGTGCCAGCAGCCGGGACAGGCAAGAGACCCAGTACTTC
CASSRDRQETQYF
>TRBJ2-5|TRBD2|.|TRBV5-4
TGTGCCAGCAGCTTGACAGCGGGGGGACGAGAGACCCAGTACTTC
CASSLTAGGRETQYF
>TRBJ2-1|TRBD1|.|TRBV5-4
TGTGCCAGCAGCCGGGGACAGGGGTTGGATGAGCAGTTCTTC
CASSRGQGLDEQFF
>TRBJ1-4|TRBD1|once|TRBV29-1
TGCAGCGCCCTGACAGGGAATGAAAAACTGTTTTTT
CSALTGNEKLFF
>TRBJ1-4|.|.|TRBV5-1
TGCGCCAGCAGGACTGCCGGAGATGGAAAACTGTTTTTT
CASRTAGDGKLFF
>TRBJ2-7|.|.|TRBV14
TGTGCCAGCAGCCAAGGCAGGGGGGGGGATTACGAGCAGTACTTC
CASSQGRGGDYEQYF
>TRBJ1-1|.|few|TRBV25-1
TGTGCCAGCAGTGCATTCGAGAGAGCCACTGAAGCTTTCTTT
CASSAFERATEAFF
>TRBJ1-5|.|.|TRBV6-1
TGTGCCAGCAGAGGGGGGAAGGGCGGTCAGCCCCAGCATTTT
CASRGGKGGQPQHF
>TRBJ2-3|TRBD1|.|TRBV9
TGTGCCAGCAGCGAGCGGACAGGATCCGGTCCAGATACGCAGTATTTT
CASSERTGSGPDTQYF
>TRBJ1-5|.|few|TRBV19
TGTGCCAGTACTAAGGGAGGGACCGAACGGATTCAGCCCCAGCATTTT
CASTKGGTERIQPQHF
>TRBJ2-7|.|.|TRBV10-2
TGCGCCAGCAGTGACGCCACAGGGAAGGAGCAGTACTTC
CASSDATGKEQYF
>TRBJ1-1|.|.|TRBV5-1
TGCGCCAGCAGCTTGGCGGCACAGAATATGAACACTGAAGCTTTCTTT
CASSLAAQNMNTEAFF
>TRBJ1-2|.|few|TRBV4-1
TGCGCCAGCAGGGGTGGTGGAGGCTACACCTTC
CASRGGGGYTF
>TRBJ1-1|.|few|TRBV30
TGTGCCTGGAAGGACTGGGATGAAGCTTTCTTT
CAWKDWDEAFF
>TRBJ2-3|TRBD2|.|TRBV7-2
TGTGCCAGCAGCTTACGGCGGGGGGGAGATACGCAGTATTTT
CASSLRRGGDTQYF
>TRBJ1-4|TRBD1|.|TRBV27
TGTGCCGGCAGTCCCGGGACAGGTGGGGAAAAACTGTTTTTT
CAGSPGTGGEKLFF
>TRBJ2-3|.|.|TRBV25-1
TGTGCCAGCGGAGTGGGTTGGGGTCGCACAGATACGCAGTATTTT
CASGVGWGRTDTQYF
>TRBJ2-2|.|once|TRBV5-4
TGTGCCAGCAGTTCCAGGCTCCTTCCCGGGGAGCTGTTTTTT
CASSSRLLPGELFF
>TRBJ1-5|TRBD1|few|TRBV6-5
TGTGCCAGCAGTTCCTCCGACAGGGGACAGCCCCAGCATTTT
CASSSSDRGQPQHF
>TRBJ2-7|.|.|TRBV7-2
TGTGCCAGCAGCCGAGCTTACGAGCAGTACTTC
CASSRAYEQYF
>TRBJ2-5|.|once|TRBV25-1
TGTGCCAGCAGTGGGCTAGTAGAGACCCAGTACTTC
CASSGLVETQYF
>TRBJ2-3|TRBD1|few|TRBV6-6
TGTGCCAGCACCATGGACAGGGGTTCAGATACGCAGTATTTT
CASTMDRGSDTQYF
>TRBJ2-6|.|.|TRBV5-4
TGTGCCAGCAGCCCTGGGACGGAGGGGGCCAACGTCCTGACTTTC
CASSPGTEGANVLTF
>TRBJ1-2|.|.|TRBV7-9
TGTGCCACCCTTAGGGACGGGAACTATGGCTACACCTTC
CATLRDGNYGYTF
>TRBJ1-3|.|once|TRBV5-1
TGCGCCAGCAGTCCTGACGGCTCTGGAAACACCATATATTTT
CASSPDGSGNTIYF
>TRBJ1-1|.|few|TRBV5-1
TGCGCCAGTCACAGAAGCGACATGAACACTGAAGCTTTCTTT
CASHRSDMNTEAFF
>TRBJ1-1|TRBD1|.|TRBV29-1
TGCAGCGTTGTCAGGGGGATTGGGACTGAAGCTTTCTTT
CSVVRGIGTEAFF